Described below is a single T cell receptor beta chain sequence and its context. Its antigen is currently unknown. The data are from a study of metastatic and nonmetastatic thyroid tumors. Across the study: The study looked at repertoires side by side in blood and in tumor or nodule tissue from malignant and benign thyroid patients. Notes on the study in general: Significantly greater TCR beta diversity was reportedly found in malignant thyroid tumors than in benign nodules (in blood and tumor).

Patients had received no treatment of any kind before thyroid surgery. Unmatched junction bases numbered 10, after V lost 5 bases and J lost 6 bases. The germline CDR1 and CDR2 sequences are SGHNT and YYREEE (reference sequence). There are 15 residues in the CDR3. Under the authors' procedure: What underpinned the distant-metastasis classifier for papillary thyroid cancer was the set of CDR3 differences across clinicopathological groups. TCRdb re-called clones via MiXCR from the PCR reads. The V and J calls here are based on TCRdb, not the publication. The sample shows approximately 38,000 clones, around 30% of them seen only once.

The receptor was isolated from a male donor with papillary thyroid cancer or a benign thyroid nodule (not recorded which). Some clones in this sample may be carry-over from other donors' samples. V and J are TRBV5-4 and TRBJ1-4; 7 nucleotides agree with TRBD1. Sequencing was carried out using blood. CDR3 sequence reads: CASSSNRGIDEKLFF. CDR3 bases: TGTGCCAGCAGTTCGAACAGGGGAATTGATGAAAAACTGTTTTTT.